This T cell receptor beta chain was recovered during a study of CD8 T cells in Susac syndrome. Sequencing of TCR beta was performed on blood CD8+ T cells and on blood CD4+ T cells. FACS was used to enrich TEMRA cells, whereas the CD8+ and CD4+ T cells were obtained by negative isolation. Trimming shortened V by 5 bases and J by 0 bases, and 13 bases separated the two germline ends. The CDR3 loop spans 14 amino acids. Germline V gives CDR1 SQVTM, CDR2 ANQGSEA. Random hexamers served to reverse transcribe roughly 0.45 to 1 ug RNA. Across 54 Vbeta and 13 Jbeta, immunoSEQ multiplex PCR amplified TCR beta CDR3. TCRdb itself ran the immunoSEQ multiplex PCR reads through MiXCR, one entry per CDR3 protein. The table includes roughly 130,000 distinct CDR3 sequences, about 95% detected once.

The chain joins TRBV29-1 to TRBJ1-1; unclear D gene. Input material: CD4+ T cells from PBMCs. This clonotype originated in a human donor in good health. The CDR3 here is CSVLTLNLNTEAFF. CDR3 coding DNA: TGCAGCGTTCTCACCCTGAATTTGAACACTGAAGCTTTCTTT.